This is a list of T cell receptor beta chains from one sample in a study of T cells in Graves' hyperthyroidism and ophthalmopathy. TCRdb reprocessed the multiplex PCR reads via MiXCR and lists one record per CDR3 protein. The sample has some 560,000 distinct CDR3 sequences, 15% to 19% seen once. The source material was blood. Every receptor here comes from a woman aged 25-40 years with Graves' hyperthyroidism. Both conserved end residues are part of each CDR3. Clone size appears in some rows only: once, few, many, or a class for an expanded clone.

j_call v_call clone_size cdr3_aa
TRBJ2-1 TRBV5-8 few CASSMTSGYNEQFF
TRBJ2-5 TRBV5-4 few CASSSNNRDRDETQYF
TRBJ2-1 TRBV5-1 many CASSGAGTSGRWNEQFF
TRBJ2-7 TRBV10-3 many CAISDGRSYEQYF
TRBJ2-1 TRBV18 few CASSPAGQASSYNEQFF
TRBJ2-6 TRBV7-9 - CASSLGYGDYSGANVLTF
TRBJ2-2 TRBV18 - CASSPGTDHGTGELFF
TRBJ1-3 TRBV19 few CASRNMGNTIYF
TRBJ1-1 TRBV6-5 many CASSYSEFPGNTEAFF
TRBJ2-1 TRBV7-2 many CASSRESGGSYNEQFF
TRBJ2-5 TRBV7-9 - CASSRLGQQETQYF
TRBJ1-1 TRBV19 - CASSMTGGGTEAFF
TRBJ2-3 TRBV6-1 many CASSPHPIAGRADTQYF
TRBJ1-5 TRBV27 many CASSLVSEGNQPQHF
TRBJ2-3 TRBV5-8 - CASSLGGSGSTDTQYF
TRBJ2-7 TRBV20-1 many CSARDPTVVKSYEQYF
TRBJ2-2 TRBV7-9 many CASSLEPNTGELFF
TRBJ2-4 TRBV6-5 - CASSYGREGGNIQYF
TRBJ2-3 TRBV6-2/TRBV6-3 few CASSYGLWRDPSTDTQYF
TRBJ2-3 TRBV19 - CASTISGTGWADTQYF
TRBJ1-1 TRBV20-1 - CSARQGITEAFF
TRBJ2-5 TRBV19 - CASGLAGRQETQYF
TRBJ2-4 TRBV28 many CASSLPGQGGDIQYF
TRBJ2-5 TRBV7-2 many CASSDYQETQYF
TRBJ1-1 TRBV14 few CASSQEKGGRTEAFF
TRBJ2-7 TRBV15 - CATSPHGLAGSVEQYF
TRBJ2-2 TRBV20-1 - CSAPHRNTGELFF
TRBJ2-1 TRBV12-3/TRBV12-4 - CATSILAGAGNEQFF
TRBJ1-2 TRBV2 - CASKIGQGVNYGYTF
TRBJ1-2 TRBV5-1 few CASSLVGGESNYGYTF
TRBJ2-7 TRBV7-9 - CASRLTSGRDEQYF
TRBJ2-3 TRBV28 many CASYGQPRGTDTQYF